Below, one T cell receptor (beta chain) is given with its context. Its antigen is unknown. Via MiXCR, TCRdb re-called the reads, giving one row per CDR3 protein. The table records around 530,000 distinct CDR3 sequences, more than 25% of them present only once. The source of the sample is a study of T cell repertoires in cytomegalovirus infection. Whole-study context: Public TCR beta signatures marked donors with CMV infection and the matching HLA. Whole-study findings and limits: Cumulated frequencies of public TCR beta families served to identify carriers of CMV plus the relevant HLA. The ex vivo response was dominated by HLA-C-restricted CMV-specific TCR beta clonotypes.

Germline CDR1 LNHDA, CDR2 SQIVND (reference sequence). J was trimmed by 7 bases and V by 6 bases; bases with no gene match: 12. The CDR3 runs to 15 residues. The sequence derives from a human donor in good health (CMV status not recorded). Some clones in this sample may be carry-over from other donors' samples. Sequenced material: PBMCs. This sequence joins TRBV19 and TRBJ2-1; the match to TRBD2 covers 7 bases. The CDR3 sequence is CASRPRLAPENEQFF. DNA for the CDR3: TGTGCCAGTAGGCCACGACTAGCCCCGGAGAATGAGCAGTTCTTC.